This T cell receptor beta chain originates from a study of a mutant IDH1 vaccine in newly diagnosed glioma. Study conclusions and caveats: Seemingly, pseudoprogression had no relation to changes in the top peripheral T cell clonotypes.

Time point reported: baseline, week 1 (first vaccination visit). Treatment given: pre-vaccination baseline after standard-of-care therapy. The donors' diagnosis was new WHO grade 3 or 4 astrocytoma that was IDH1-mutant and ATRX-lost. In the case of this clone: What it recognizes is unknown.

Only in-frame clones appear in the TCRdb table, and some are missing; sequencing was by immunoSEQ multiplex PCR. The sample has fewer than 100,000 clones, over 85% seen once. This CDR3 contains 15 residues. Germline V gives CDR1 MDHEN, CDR2 SYDVKM. The ends lost 7 bases at V and 5 bases at J; junction bases unmatched: 8. The V call is TRBV28, the J call TRBJ2-7, with 13 bases aligning to TRBD2. The sample here was PBMCs, taken from a glioma patient treated with radiotherapy, temozolomide or both. The sequence was obtained from a woman in her 50s with glioma. The CDR3 DNA reads as TGTGCCAGCACCCCCGGACTAGCGGGAGTCAACGAGCAGTACTTC. Protein product: CASTPGLAGVNEQYF.